This TCR beta chain was sequenced during a study of blood T cell repertoires in COVID-19. Study processing details: Nucleated cell number was recorded as an estimate derived from reference gene primer amplification. TCRdb's copy holds only in-frame clones and misses some; the assay was immunoSEQ multiplex PCR. V, J and clone size reflect that table, while D and trimming were determined from the DNA. This sample yields some 200,000 clones, of which nearly 85% are seen a single time; roughly 1.3% belongs to the top ten. The germline gives CDR1 MDHEN, CDR2 SYDVKM. V gave up 3 bases and J gave up 6 bases; unmatched junction bases: 3. This CDR3 is 15 amino acids long.

The sequence was collected from a woman in her 30s with COVID-19, enrolled during active disease. The sequencing sample was made of peripheral blood. This chain links TRBV28 with TRBJ2-3; 13 positions agree with TRBD2. The DNA for the CDR3 is TGTGCCAGCAGTTTTACTAGCGGGGGGGCGGATACGCAGTATTTT. This translates into CASSFTSGGADTQYF.